What follows are 8 T cell receptor beta chains derived from one specimen sequenced in a study of blood T cell repertoires in COVID-19. Repertoires were generated with immunoSEQ multiplex PCR, while TCRdb's copy carries only in-frame clones and drops some. Among 200,000 to 250,000 clones listed, more than 85% were seen once. The sample consisted of peripheral blood. All receptors derive from a man aged 55 to 70 with COVID-19, enrolled during active disease.

The V gene is TRBV6-6, the J gene TRBJ1-5; 7 bases fit TRBD1. From germline, CDR1 is MNHNY and CDR2 SVGAGI (reference sequence). This CDR3 contains 16 residues. The J segment lost 4 bases and the V segment lost 1 base, leaving 7 bases of the junction unmatched. CDR3 sequence reads: CASSYLTGIQNQPQHF. The CDR3 coding sequence is TGTGCCAGCAGTTACTTGACAGGGATCCAGAATCAGCCCCAGCATTTT.

The rearrangement uses TRBV10-3 and TRBJ2-1, with D possibly being TRBD2 (6 bases). Trimming removed 3 bases at V and 8 bases at J, with 14 bases between. The CDR3 contains 14 residues. Per the germline V gene, CDR1 is ENHRY and CDR2 is SYGVKD. The CDR3 region is CAISDGLQGYEQFF. For the CDR3, the DNA is TGTGCCATCAGTGATGGACTACAAGGCTATGAGCAGTTCTTC.

The chain recombines TRBV5-1 with TRBJ2-7; 11 bases are a match to TRBD2. The CDR3 loop spans 16 amino acids. Trimming removed 2 bases from V and 2 bases from J; junction bases left unmatched: 6. Germline V gene sequence: CDR1 SGHRS, CDR2 YFSETQ. Here the CDR3 reads CASSLLAGGLAYEQYF. The CDR3 bases are TGCGCCAGCAGCTTATTAGCGGGGGGGCTTGCCTACGAGCAGTACTTC.

The chain joins TRBV3-1 (or the pseudogene TRBV3-2) to TRBJ2-1; 7 nucleotides match TRBD2. This CDR3 has 16 amino acids. Germline trimming cut 6 bases from V and 0 bases from J; bases unmatched to any gene: 8. Germline V CDR1 and CDR2: LGHDT, YNNKEL (reference sequence). CDR3 DNA: TGTGCCAGCAGGGGGGGGGACTTCGTCTCCTACAATGAGCAGTTCTTC. The encoded protein is CASRGGDFVSYNEQFF.

The DNA of the CDR3 is TGTGCCAGCAGCTTAATTTTTTGGGACTACCACACAATCGGTATCGGGGAGCTGTTTTTT. Protein product: CASSLIFWDYHTIGIGELFF. The chain carries TRBV7-3 and TRBJ2-2; 7 nucleotides match TRBD2. The CDR3 is 20 amino acids. J was trimmed by 7 bases and V by 1 base; bases with no gene match: 21. The V gene's germline CDR1 is SGHTA and CDR2 FQGTGA.

The V call is TRBV19, the J call TRBJ2-7, with 8 bases fitting TRBD1. The CDR3 is 15 residues long. The germline V gene encodes CDR1 LNHDA and CDR2 SQIVND (reference sequence). The V segment lost 4 bases and the J segment 1 base; nucleotides outside the gene matches: 6. The CDR3 spells CASSRSGTGSYEQYF. CDR3 in DNA: TGTGCCAGTAGTAGATCCGGGACAGGATCCTACGAGCAGTACTTC.

The chain links TRBV6-5 to TRBJ1-1; D might be TRBD1 (6 bases). The germline CDR1 and CDR2 sequences are MNHEY and SVGAGI. With 1 base removed from V and 1 base from J, the gap between germline ends came to 13 bases. The CDR3 is 16 amino acids. CDR3: CASSYFMVGQNTEAFF. Here the CDR3 DNA reads TGTGCCAGCAGTTACTTCATGGTGGGACAGAACACTGAAGCTTTCTTT.

This clone was observed once. This chain connects TRBV29-1 to TRBJ1-1; a possible D gene is TRBD1 (6 bases). The CDR3 is made up of 12 amino acids. Trimming took off 0 bases at V and 7 bases at J, with 9 bases between the two ends. Germline-derived CDR1 and CDR2 are SQVTM and ANQGSEA. CDR3: CSVEDQGLEAFF. The CDR3 DNA follows: TGCAGCGTTGAAGATCAGGGGCTTGAAGCTTTCTTT.